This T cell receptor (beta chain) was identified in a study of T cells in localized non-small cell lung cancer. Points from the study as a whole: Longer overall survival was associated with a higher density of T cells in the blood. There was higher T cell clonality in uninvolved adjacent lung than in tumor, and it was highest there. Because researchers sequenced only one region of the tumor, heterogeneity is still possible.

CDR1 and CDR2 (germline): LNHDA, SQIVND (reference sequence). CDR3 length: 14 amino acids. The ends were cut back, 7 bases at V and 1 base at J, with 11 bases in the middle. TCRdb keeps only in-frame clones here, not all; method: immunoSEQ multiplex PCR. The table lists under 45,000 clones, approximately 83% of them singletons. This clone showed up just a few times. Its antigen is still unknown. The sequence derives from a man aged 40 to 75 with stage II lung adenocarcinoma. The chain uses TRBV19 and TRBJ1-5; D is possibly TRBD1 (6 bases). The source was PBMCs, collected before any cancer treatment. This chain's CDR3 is CASTTGQSNQPQHF. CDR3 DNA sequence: TGTGCCAGTACCACCGGACAGAGCAATCAGCCCCAGCATTTT. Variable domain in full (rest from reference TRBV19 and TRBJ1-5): DGGITQSPKYLFRKEGQNVTLSCEQNLNHDAMYWYRQDPGQGLRLIYYSQIVNDFQKGDIAEGYSVSREKKESFPLTVTSAQKNPTAFYLCASTTGQSNQPQHFGDGTRLSIL.